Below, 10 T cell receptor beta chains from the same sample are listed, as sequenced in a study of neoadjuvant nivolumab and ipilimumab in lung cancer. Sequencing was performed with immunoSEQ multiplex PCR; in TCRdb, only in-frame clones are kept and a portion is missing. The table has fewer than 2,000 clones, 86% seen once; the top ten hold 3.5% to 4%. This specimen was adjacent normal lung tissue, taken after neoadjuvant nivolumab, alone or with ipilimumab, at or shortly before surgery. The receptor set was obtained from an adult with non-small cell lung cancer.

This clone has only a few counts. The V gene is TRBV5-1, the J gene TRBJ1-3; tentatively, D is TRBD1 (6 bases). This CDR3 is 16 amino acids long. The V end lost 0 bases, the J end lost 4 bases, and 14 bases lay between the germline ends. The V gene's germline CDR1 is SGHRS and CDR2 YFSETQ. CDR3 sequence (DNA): TGCGCCAGCAGCTTGGATACAGGGTTACCGGGAAACACCATATATTTT. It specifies CASSLDTGLPGNTIYF.

For the CDR3, the DNA is TGCGCCAGCAGCTTGAGTATAAGGGCAGGGAATGAAGCTTTCTTT. This sequence encodes CASSLSIRAGNEAFF. The V call is TRBV5-1, the J call TRBJ1-1, with TRBD1 as a possible D gene (5 bases). CDR1 is SGHRS and CDR2 is YFSETQ in the germline V gene. The CDR3 consists of 15 residues. Trimming removed 1 base at V and 7 bases at J, with 17 bases between. The full variable domain, rest sourced from reference TRBV5-1 and TRBJ1-1, is KAGVTQTPRYLIKTRGQQVTLSCSPISGHRSVSWYQQTPGQGLQFLFEYFSETQRNKGNFPGRFSGRQFSNSRSEMNVSTLELGDSALYLCASSLSIRAGNEAFFGQGTRLTVV.

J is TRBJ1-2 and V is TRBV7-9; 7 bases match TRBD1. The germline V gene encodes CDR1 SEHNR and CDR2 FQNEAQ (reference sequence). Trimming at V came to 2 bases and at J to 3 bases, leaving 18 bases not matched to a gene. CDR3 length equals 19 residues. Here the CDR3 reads CASSLPPASRGEGHYGYTF. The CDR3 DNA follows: TGTGCCAGCAGCTTACCCCCCGCTAGCAGGGGGGAGGGCCACTATGGCTACACCTTC. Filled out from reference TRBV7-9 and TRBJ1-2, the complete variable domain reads DTGVSQNPRHKITKRGQNVTFRCDPISEHNRLYWYRQTLGQGPEFLTYFQNEAQLEKSRLLSDRFSAERPKGSFSTLEIQRTEQGDSAMYLCASSLPPASRGEGHYGYTFGSGTRLTVV.

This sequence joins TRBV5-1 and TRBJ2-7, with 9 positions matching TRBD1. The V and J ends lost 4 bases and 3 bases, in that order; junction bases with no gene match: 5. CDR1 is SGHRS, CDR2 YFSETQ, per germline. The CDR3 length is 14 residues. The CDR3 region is CASSLDRGNYEQYF. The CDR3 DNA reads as TGCGCCAGCAGCCTGGACAGGGGAAACTACGAGCAGTACTTC. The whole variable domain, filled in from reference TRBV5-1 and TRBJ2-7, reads KAGVTQTPRYLIKTRGQQVTLSCSPISGHRSVSWYQQTPGQGLQFLFEYFSETQRNKGNFPGRFSGRQFSNSRSEMNVSTLELGDSALYLCASSLDRGNYEQYFGPGTRLTVT.

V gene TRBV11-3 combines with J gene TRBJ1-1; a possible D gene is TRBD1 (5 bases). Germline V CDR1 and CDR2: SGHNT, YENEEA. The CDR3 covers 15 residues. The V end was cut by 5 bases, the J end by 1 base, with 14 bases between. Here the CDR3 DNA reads TGTGCCAGCAGCCCGATGGGGGGGAAGAACACTGAAGCTTTCTTT. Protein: CASSPMGGKNTEAFF. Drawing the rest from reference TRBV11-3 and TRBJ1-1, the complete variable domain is EAGVVQSPRYKIIEKKQPVAFWCNPISGHNTLYWYLQNLGQGPELLIRYENEEAVDDSQLPKDRFSAERLKGVDSTLKIQPAELGDSAVYLCASSPMGGKNTEAFFGQGTRLTVV.

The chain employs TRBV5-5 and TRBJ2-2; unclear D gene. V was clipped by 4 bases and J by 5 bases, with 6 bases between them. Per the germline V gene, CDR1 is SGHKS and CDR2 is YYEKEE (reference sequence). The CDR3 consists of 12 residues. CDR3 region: CASSPVTGELFF. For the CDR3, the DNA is TGTGCCAGCAGCCCCGTAACCGGGGAGCTGTTTTTT. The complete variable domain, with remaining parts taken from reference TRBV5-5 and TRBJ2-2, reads DAGVTQSPTHLIKTRGQQVTLRCSPISGHKSVSWYQQVLGQGPQFIFQYYEKEERGRGNFPDRFSARQFPNYSSELNVNALLLGDSALYLCASSPVTGELFFGEGSRLTVL.

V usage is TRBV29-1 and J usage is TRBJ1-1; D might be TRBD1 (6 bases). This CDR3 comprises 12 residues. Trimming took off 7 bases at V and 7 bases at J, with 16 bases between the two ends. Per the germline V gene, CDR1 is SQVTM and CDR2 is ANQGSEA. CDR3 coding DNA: TGCAGCGCACTGGAGGGGGGCATTGAAGCTTTCTTT. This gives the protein CSALEGGIEAFF.

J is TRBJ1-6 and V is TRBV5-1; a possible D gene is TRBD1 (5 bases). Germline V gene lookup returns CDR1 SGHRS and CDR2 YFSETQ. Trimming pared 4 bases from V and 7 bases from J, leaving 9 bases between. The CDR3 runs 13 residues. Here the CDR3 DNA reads TGCGCCAGCAGCGCCGGGGGGAATTCACCCCTCCACTTT. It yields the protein CASSAGGNSPLHF.

The CDR3 DNA is TGTGCCTTGGAGGGCAAAGGCTACGAGCAGTACTTC. It translates to CALEGKGYEQYF. This rearrangement joins TRBV6-1 to TRBJ2-7; a possible D gene is TRBD2 (6 bases). Germline CDR1 is MNHNS and CDR2 is SASEGT. The CDR3 runs to 12 residues. Trimming took off 11 bases at V and 3 bases at J, with 14 bases between the two ends.

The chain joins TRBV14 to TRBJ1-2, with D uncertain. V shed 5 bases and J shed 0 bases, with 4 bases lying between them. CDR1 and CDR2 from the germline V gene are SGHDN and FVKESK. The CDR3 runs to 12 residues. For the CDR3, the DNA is TGTGCCAGCAGCGGGTCTAACTATGGCTACACCTTC. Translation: CASSGSNYGYTF.